What follows is one T cell receptor beta chain and its context. Its antigen specificity is not known. There are 14 amino acids in the CDR3, from cysteine to phenylalanine inclusive. DNA was not recorded. From the germline V gene, CDR1 is MGHDK and CDR2 is SYGVNS. From each donor, a roughly 2.5 ml peripheral blood sample was drawn into PAXgene tubes and stored at -80 degrees C. Total RNA was isolated from whole blood with the PAXgene blood miRNA kit on an automated QIAcube, without T cell sorting. Peripheral blood from monozygotic twin pairs concordant or discordant for inflammatory bowel disease was subjected to deep TCRalpha and TCRbeta repertoire profiling with unique molecular barcoding. Smoking habits were recorded for all twin pairs, and each individual was classified as a current, former or never smoker. The library was obtained by 5' RACE. Each TCR library was prepared from about 3,300 ng of total RNA. For each sample, cDNA synthesis was carried out in eight separate reactions using SMARTScribe reverse transcriptase. During cDNA synthesis, unique molecular identifiers containing a 6-nucleotide sample barcode were introduced by template switching. Two nested PCRs of roughly 15 and 9 cycles amplified the TCRalpha and TCRbeta cDNA, and bead purification followed each PCR. Before amplification, the cDNA was both treated with uracil DNA-glycosylase and purified with the QIAquick PCR purification kit. In the second PCR, Illumina TruSeq-compatible adapters and sample-specific barcodes were added. TapeStation and Qubit were used to check library quality and concentration, and 5 ng of each library went into the pool. The pooled libraries were sequenced with 2 x 100 bp reads and custom sequencing primers on an Illumina HiSeq2500 single-index Rapid Run. Concerning the study's data processing: PCR and sequencing errors were corrected by UMI-based consensus assembly using MiGEC version 1.2.6. MiXCR version 2.1.1 was used for V(D)J alignment, clonotype assembly and CDR3 extraction. Normalisation of gene usage, clonotype sharing and MAIT/NKT TCR abundance was achieved by analysing the top 1000, 10 000 and 20 000 clonotypes per sample. Diversity was computed as the inverse Simpson index with the vegan R package after downsampling to 27 000 UMIs. Paired Mann-Whitney U tests were applied to discordant twin pairs, with Benjamini-Hochberg correction for multiple testing. Following reprocessing of the reads by TCRdb, the data hold one row per CDR3 protein sequence and no DNA is available. The V and J calls and clone size come from TCRdb's table, not from the authors' own analysis. The sample's table lists a count of 170,000 or so distinct CDR3 sequences. The top ten constitute about 7.4% of the sample.

This specimen belongs to a study of monozygotic twins with inflammatory bowel disease (dated by TCRdb to about 2019). Looking at the study overall: The full study comprised around 28 monozygotic twin pairs: nine German pairs (four IBD-concordant, five IBD-discordant) and 19 IBD-discordant Danish pairs. The search for disease-associated traits relied mainly on comparing, within discordant pairs, IBD patients with their genetically identical healthy co-twins. Each individual had, on average, about 151 000 unique TCRalpha sequences and 181 000 unique TCRbeta sequences available for analysis.

Results the study describes overall, beyond this receptor: IBD patients shared fewer clonotypes with other individuals than healthy twins did, most markedly in patients showing signs of disease activity. Different T cell subtypes could not be distinguished in the analysis. Background noise and inter-individual variability may have been introduced into the repertoires by the differing immunosuppressive treatments among patients. No single strong signal or clonotype linked to IBD turned up in the results, so the idea that one exists was not supported. Measured by the inverse Simpson index, TCRbeta repertoire diversity was lower in IBD patients than in their healthy co-twins. No difference in repertoire similarity was observed between concordant and discordant twins, possibly owing to limited statistical power.

Rearrangement joined TRBV25-1 to TRBJ2-7. What was sequenced was blood. The receptor's source is a human donor with ulcerative colitis or Crohn's disease, or a healthy co-twin of an affected twin (not recorded which). The CDR3 is CANFRWVGAYEQYF.